What follows is one TCR beta chain and its context. Noted time point: cycle 4 day 1 (C4D1), after about 6 weeks of nivolumab. Exposure to brentuximab vedotin varied, and each patient had relapsed following autologous stem cell transplantation. Magnetic negative selection served to purify CD4+ T cells out of PBMCs that had been thawed. This record comes from a study of PD-1 blockade in classical Hodgkin lymphoma. The CDR3 loop spans 16 amino acids. The trim removed 2 bases at V and 4 bases at J, leaving 9 bases unmatched. Germline loops: CDR1 SGHRS, CDR2 YFSETQ. Libraries were prepared by immunoSEQ multiplex PCR; TCRdb keeps only in-frame clonotypes and omits some of them. Of fewer than 35,000 clones listed, around 87% are singletons.

This clonotype was obtained from a human donor with classical Hodgkin lymphoma. Here the sequenced sample was CD4+ T cells from blood, taken before the fourth cycle of nivolumab. This sequence joins TRBV5-1 and TRBJ2-5; the match to TRBD2 covers 9 bases. The chain's CDR3 is CASSFSSGIIGETQYF. CDR3 sequence (DNA): TGCGCCAGCAGCTTTTCTAGCGGGATAATTGGAGAGACCCAGTACTTC. Full variable domain (rest looked up from reference TRBV5-1 and TRBJ2-5): KAGVTQTPRYLIKTRGQQVTLSCSPISGHRSVSWYQQTPGQGLQFLFEYFSETQRNKGNFPGRFSGRQFSNSRSEMNVSTLELGDSALYLCASSFSSGIIGETQYFGPGTRLLVL.